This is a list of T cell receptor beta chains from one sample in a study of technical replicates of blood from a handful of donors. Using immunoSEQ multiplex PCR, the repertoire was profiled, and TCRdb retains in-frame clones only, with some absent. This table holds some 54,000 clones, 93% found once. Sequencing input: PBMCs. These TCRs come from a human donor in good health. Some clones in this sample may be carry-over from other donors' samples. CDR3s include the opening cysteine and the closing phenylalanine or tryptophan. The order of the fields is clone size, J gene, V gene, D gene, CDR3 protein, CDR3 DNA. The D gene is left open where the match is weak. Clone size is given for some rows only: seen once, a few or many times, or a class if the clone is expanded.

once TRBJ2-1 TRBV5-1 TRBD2 CASSLGGGYSEQFF TGCGCCAGCAGCTTGGGCGGGGGTTACAGTGAGCAGTTCTTC
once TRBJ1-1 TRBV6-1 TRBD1 CASSERDRNTEAFF TGTGCCAGCAGTGAAAGGGACAGAAACACTGAAGCTTTCTTT
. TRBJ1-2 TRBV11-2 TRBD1 CASSLFRFRKDRDRGYTF TGTGCCAGCAGCTTATTTCGGTTCCGAAAGGACAGGGATCGGGGCTACACCTTC
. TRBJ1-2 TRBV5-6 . CASSLEQNYGYTF TGTGCCAGCAGCTTGGAACAGAACTATGGCTACACCTTC
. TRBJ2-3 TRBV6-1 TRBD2 CASSVLAGDSPDTQYF TGTGCCAGCAGTGTCCTAGCGGGGGATTCCCCAGATACGCAGTATTTT
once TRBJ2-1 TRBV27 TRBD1 CASNLEGAGYNEQFF TGTGCCAGCAATCTCGAGGGGGCAGGGTACAATGAGCAGTTCTTC
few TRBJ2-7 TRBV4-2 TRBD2 CASSKGLGDSYEQYF TGTGCCAGCAGCAAAGGACTAGGGGATTCCTACGAGCAGTACTTC
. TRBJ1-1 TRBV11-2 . CASSPGLYRDTEAFF TGTGCCAGCAGCCCTGGTCTTTACAGAGACACTGAAGCTTTCTTT
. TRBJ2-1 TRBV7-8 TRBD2 CASSLVFGGGAINEQFF TGTGCCAGCAGCTTAGTATTTGGCGGGGGGGCCATCAATGAGCAGTTCTTC
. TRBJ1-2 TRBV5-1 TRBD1 CASSYLTGGSYYGYTF TGCGCCAGCAGCTACCTAACAGGGGGCTCATACTATGGCTACACCTTC
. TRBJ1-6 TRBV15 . CATGDRGNNSPLHF TGTGCCACCGGGGATCGGGGTAATAATTCACCCCTCCACTTT
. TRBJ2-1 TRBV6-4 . CASSVGGAYNEQFF TGTGCCAGCAGTGTAGGGGGGGCATACAATGAGCAGTTCTTC
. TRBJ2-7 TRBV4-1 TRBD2 CASSQGLAVSYEQYF TGCGCCAGCAGCCAGGGACTAGCGGTTTCCTACGAGCAGTACTTC
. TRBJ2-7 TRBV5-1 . CASSPTGTPGFYEQYF TGCGCCAGCAGCCCCACCGGGACACCCGGTTTCTACGAGCAGTACTTC
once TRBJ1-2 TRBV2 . CASSEVAGNGYTF TGTGCCAGCAGTGAGGTCGCAGGGAATGGCTACACCTTC
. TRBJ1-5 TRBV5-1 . CASSLAPGLSSNQPQHF TGCGCCAGCAGCTTGGCCCCAGGGCTGTCAAGCAATCAGCCCCAGCATTTT
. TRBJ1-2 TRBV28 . CASSEGGASMTYTF TGTGCCAGCAGCGAGGGGGGGGCGTCCATGACCTACACCTTC
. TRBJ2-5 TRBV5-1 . CASSRDLRETQYF TGCGCCAGCAGCAGGGACTTGAGAGAGACCCAGTACTTC
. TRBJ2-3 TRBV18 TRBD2 CASSSLSLAGIYTQYF TGTGCCAGCTCATCCCTTTCCCTAGCGGGGATTTATACGCAGTATTTT
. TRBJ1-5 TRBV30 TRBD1 CAWSGTGGQPQHF TGTGCCTGGAGCGGGACAGGGGGACAGCCCCAGCATTTT
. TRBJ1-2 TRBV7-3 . CASSSSGISNYGYTF TGTGCCAGCAGCTCCTCAGGGATTAGTAACTATGGCTACACCTTC
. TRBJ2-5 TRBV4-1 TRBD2 CASSFRRGEETQYF TGCGCCAGCAGCTTTCGACGGGGGGAAGAGACCCAGTACTTC
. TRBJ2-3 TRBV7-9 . CASSQRGPTDTQYF TGTGCCAGCAGCCAAAGAGGGCCCACAGATACGCAGTATTTT
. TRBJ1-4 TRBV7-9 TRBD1 CASSLLRTGGAWEKLFF TGTGCCAGCAGCTTACTACGGACAGGGGGCGCTTGGGAAAAACTGTTTTTT
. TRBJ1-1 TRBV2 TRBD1 CASSDTGGAKTEAFF TGTGCCAGCAGTGACACAGGGGGCGCGAAAACTGAAGCTTTCTTT
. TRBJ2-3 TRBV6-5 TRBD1 CASSYSGQGGTDTQYF TGTGCCAGCAGTTACTCGGGACAGGGAGGAACAGATACGCAGTATTTT
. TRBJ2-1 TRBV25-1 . CASSDSRPGSYNEQFF TGTGCCAGCAGTGATTCCCGCCCGGGTTCCTACAATGAGCAGTTCTTC